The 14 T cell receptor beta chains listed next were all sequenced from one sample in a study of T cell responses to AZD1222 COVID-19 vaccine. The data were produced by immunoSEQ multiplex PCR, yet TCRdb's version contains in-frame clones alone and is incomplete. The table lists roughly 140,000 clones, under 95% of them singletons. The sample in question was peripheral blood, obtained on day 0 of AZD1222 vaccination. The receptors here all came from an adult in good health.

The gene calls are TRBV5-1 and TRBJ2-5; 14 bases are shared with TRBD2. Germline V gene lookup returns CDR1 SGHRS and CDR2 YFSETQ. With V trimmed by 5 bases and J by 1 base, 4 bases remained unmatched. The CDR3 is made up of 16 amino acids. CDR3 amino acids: CASSGLAGGSQETQYF. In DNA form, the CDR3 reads TGCGCCAGCAGTGGACTAGCGGGGGGTTCCCAAGAGACCCAGTACTTC.

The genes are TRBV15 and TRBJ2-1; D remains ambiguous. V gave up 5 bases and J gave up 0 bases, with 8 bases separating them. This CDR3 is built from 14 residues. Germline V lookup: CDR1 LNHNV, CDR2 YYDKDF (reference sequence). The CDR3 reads CATSGPNSYNEQFF. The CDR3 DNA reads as TGTGCCACCAGCGGCCCGAACTCCTACAATGAGCAGTTCTTC. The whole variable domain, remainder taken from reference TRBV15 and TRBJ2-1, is DAMVIQNPRYQVTQFGKPVTLSCSQTLNHNVMYWYQQKSSQAPKLLFHYYDKDFNNEADTPDNFQSRRPNTSFCFLDIRSPGLGDTAMYLCATSGPNSYNEQFFGPGTRLTVL.

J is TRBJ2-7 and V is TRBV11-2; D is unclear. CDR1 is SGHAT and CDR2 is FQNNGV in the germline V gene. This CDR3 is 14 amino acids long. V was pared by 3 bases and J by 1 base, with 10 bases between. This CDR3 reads CASSFRTLSYEQYF. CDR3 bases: TGTGCCAGCAGCTTCAGGACCCTTTCCTACGAGCAGTACTTC.

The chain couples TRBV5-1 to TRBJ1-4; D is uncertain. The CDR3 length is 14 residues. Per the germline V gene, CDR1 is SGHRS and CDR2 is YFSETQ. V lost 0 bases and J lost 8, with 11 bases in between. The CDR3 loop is CASSLGEYNEKLFF. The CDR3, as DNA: TGCGCCAGCAGCTTGGGGGAGTATAACGAAAAACTGTTTTTT.

The CDR3 DNA sequence: TGTGCCAGTAGTATCGGGGGTGGAGGGAGGCACTACAATGAGCAGTTCTTC. Residues: CASSIGGGGRHYNEQFF. This chain links TRBV19 with TRBJ2-1; the D gene is possibly TRBD2 (6 bases). Germline CDR1 is LNHDA and CDR2 is SQIVND (reference sequence). V gave up 3 bases and J gave up 3 bases, with 18 bases separating them. The CDR3 contains 17 residues.

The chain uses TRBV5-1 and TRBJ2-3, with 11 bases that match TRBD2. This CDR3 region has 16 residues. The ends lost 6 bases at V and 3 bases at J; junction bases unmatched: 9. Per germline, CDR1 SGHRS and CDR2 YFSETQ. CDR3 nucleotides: TGCGCCAGCACTCCTGTTGGGACTAGCGGAACAGATACGCAGTATTTT. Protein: CASTPVGTSGTDTQYF.

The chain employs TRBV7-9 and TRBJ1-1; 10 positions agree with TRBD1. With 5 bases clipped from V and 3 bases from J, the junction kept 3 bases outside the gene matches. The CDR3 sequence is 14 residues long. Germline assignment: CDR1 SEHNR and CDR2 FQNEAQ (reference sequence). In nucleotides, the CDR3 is TGTGCCAGCAGCCTAGGACAGGGGGACACTGAAGCTTTCTTT. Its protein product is CASSLGQGDTEAFF.

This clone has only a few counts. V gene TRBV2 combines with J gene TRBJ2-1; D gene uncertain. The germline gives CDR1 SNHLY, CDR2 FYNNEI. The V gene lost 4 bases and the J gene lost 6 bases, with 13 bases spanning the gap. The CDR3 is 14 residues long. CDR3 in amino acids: CASSGPPVANEQFF. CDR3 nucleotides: TGTGCCAGCAGTGGTCCTCCAGTCGCCAATGAGCAGTTCTTC.

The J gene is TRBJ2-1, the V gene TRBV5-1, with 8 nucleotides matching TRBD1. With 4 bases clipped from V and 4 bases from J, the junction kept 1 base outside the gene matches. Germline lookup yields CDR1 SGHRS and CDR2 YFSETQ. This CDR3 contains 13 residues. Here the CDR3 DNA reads TGCGCCAGCAGCGGACAGGGTTACAATGAGCAGTTCTTC. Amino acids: CASSGQGYNEQFF.

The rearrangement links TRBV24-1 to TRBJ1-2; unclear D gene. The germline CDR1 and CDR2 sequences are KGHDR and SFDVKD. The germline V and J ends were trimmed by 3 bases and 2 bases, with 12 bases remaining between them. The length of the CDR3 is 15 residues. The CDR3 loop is CATSDPPDGNYGYTF. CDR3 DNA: TGTGCCACCAGTGATCCTCCTGACGGAAACTATGGCTACACCTTC.

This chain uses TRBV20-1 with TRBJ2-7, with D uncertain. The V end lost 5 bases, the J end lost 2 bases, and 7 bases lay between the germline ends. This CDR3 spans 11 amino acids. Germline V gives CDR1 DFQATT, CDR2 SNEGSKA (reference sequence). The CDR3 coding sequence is TGCAGTGCTCCCTCTCCCTACGAGCAGTACTTC. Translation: CSAPSPYEQYF.

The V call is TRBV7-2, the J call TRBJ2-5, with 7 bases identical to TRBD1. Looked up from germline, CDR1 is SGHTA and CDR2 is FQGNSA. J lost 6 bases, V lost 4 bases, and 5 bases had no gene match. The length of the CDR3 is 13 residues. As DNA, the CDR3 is TGTGCCAGCAGCTCGACAGGGTGGAAGACCCAGTACTTC. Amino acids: CASSSTGWKTQYF.

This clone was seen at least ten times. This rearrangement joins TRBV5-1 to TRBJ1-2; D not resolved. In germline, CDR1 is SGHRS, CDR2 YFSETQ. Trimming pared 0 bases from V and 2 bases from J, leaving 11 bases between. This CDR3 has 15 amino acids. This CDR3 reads CASSLAAALNYGYTF. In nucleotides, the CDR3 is TGCGCCAGCAGCTTGGCGGCAGCTTTAAACTATGGCTACACCTTC. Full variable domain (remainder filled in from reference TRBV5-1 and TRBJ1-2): KAGVTQTPRYLIKTRGQQVTLSCSPISGHRSVSWYQQTPGQGLQFLFEYFSETQRNKGNFPGRFSGRQFSNSRSEMNVSTLELGDSALYLCASSLAAALNYGYTFGSGTRLTVV.

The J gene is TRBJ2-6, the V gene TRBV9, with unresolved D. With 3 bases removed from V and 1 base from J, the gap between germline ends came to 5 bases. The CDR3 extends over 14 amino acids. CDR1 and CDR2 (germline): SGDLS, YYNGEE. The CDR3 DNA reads TGTGCCAGCAGCGGTGAATCTGGGGCCAACGTCCTGACTTTC. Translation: CASSGESGANVLTF.